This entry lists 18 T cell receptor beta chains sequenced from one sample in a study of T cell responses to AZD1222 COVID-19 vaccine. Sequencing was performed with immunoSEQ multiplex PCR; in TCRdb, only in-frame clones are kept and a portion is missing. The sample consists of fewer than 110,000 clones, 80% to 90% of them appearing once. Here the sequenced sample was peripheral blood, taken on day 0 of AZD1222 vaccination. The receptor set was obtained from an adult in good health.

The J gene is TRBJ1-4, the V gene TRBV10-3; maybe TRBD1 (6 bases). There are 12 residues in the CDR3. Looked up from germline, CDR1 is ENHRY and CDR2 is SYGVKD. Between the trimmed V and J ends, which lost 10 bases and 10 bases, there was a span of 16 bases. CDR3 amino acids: CATRGVLGKLFF. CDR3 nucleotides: TGTGCCACAAGGGGGGTTTTGGGAAAACTGTTTTTT.

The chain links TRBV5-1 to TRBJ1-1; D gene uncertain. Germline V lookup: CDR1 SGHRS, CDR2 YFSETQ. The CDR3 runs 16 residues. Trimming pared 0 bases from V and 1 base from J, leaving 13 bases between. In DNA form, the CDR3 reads TGCGCCAGCAGCTTGGTGTGGGCAGCCGAGAACACTGAAGCTTTCTTT. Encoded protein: CASSLVWAAENTEAFF. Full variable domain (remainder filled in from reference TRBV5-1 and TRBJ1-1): KAGVTQTPRYLIKTRGQQVTLSCSPISGHRSVSWYQQTPGQGLQFLFEYFSETQRNKGNFPGRFSGRQFSNSRSEMNVSTLELGDSALYLCASSLVWAAENTEAFFGQGTRLTVV.

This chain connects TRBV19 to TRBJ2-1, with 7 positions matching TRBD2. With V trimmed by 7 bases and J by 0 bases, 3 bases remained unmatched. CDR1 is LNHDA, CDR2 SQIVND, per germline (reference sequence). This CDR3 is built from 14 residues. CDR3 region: CASTGTTSYNEQFF. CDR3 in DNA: TGTGCCAGTACCGGGACTACCTCCTACAATGAGCAGTTCTTC.

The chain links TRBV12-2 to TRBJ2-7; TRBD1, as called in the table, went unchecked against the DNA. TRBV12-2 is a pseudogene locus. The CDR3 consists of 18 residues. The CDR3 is CASRRVGYRDRNSYEQYF. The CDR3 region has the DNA TGTGCAAGTCGCAGGGTAGGGTACCGGGACAGGAACTCCTACGAGCAGTACTTC.

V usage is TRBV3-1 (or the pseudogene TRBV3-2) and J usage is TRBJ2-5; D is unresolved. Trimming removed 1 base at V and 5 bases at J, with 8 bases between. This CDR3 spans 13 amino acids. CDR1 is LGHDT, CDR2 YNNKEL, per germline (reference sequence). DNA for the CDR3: TGTGCCAGCAGCCAAGCGGTGGGGGAGACCCAGTACTTC. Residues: CASSQAVGETQYF.

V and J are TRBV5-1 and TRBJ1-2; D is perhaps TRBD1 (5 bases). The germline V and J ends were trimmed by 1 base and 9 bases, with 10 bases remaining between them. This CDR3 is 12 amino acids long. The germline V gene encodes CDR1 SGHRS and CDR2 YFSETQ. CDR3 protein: CASSLPPDSYTF. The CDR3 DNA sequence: TGCGCCAGCAGCTTGCCGCCGGACAGCTACACCTTC.

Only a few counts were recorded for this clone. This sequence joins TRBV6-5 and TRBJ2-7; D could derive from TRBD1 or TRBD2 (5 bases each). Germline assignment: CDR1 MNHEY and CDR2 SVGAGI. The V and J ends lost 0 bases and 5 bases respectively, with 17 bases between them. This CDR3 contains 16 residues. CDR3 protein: CASSYSSGAYVHEQYF. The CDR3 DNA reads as TGTGCCAGCAGTTACTCGTCCGGGGCGTATGTCCACGAGCAGTACTTC.

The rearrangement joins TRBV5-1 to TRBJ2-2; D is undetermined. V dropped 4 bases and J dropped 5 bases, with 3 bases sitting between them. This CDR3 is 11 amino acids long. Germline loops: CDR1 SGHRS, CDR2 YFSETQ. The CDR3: CASSMTGELFF. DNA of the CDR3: TGCGCCAGCAGCATGACCGGGGAGCTGTTTTTT.

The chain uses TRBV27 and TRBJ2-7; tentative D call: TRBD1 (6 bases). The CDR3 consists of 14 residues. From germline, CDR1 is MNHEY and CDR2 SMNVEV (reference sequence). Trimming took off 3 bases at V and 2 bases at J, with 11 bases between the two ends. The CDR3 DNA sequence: TGTGCCAGCAGTTTTCAAACAGGGCCCTACGAGCAGTACTTC. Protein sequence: CASSFQTGPYEQYF.

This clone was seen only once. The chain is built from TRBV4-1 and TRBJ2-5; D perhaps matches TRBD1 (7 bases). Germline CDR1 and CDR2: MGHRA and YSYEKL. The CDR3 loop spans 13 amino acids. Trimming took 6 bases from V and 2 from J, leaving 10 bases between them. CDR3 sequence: CASRQGTQETQYF. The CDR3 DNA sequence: TGCGCCAGCAGACAGGGGACTCAAGAGACCCAGTACTTC.

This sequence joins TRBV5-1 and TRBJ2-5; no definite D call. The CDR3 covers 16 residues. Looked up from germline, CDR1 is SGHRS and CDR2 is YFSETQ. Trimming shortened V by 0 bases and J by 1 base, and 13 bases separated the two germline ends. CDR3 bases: TGCGCCAGCAGCTTGGGTCCCGCGGCGGTCCAAGAGACCCAGTACTTC. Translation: CASSLGPAAVQETQYF.

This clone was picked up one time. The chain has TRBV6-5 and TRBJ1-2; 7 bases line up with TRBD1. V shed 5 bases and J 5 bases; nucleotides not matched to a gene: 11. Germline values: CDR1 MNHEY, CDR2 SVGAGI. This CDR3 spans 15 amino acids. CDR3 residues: CASSQPTGVGYGYTF. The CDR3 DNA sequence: TGTGCCAGCAGTCAACCTACAGGGGTTGGTTATGGCTACACCTTC.

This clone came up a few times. This chain's CDR3 is CASSVAAGDVSKNIQYF. CDR3 nucleotide sequence: TGTGCCAGCAGCGTAGCTGCAGGGGATGTGAGCAAAAACATTCAGTACTTC. V usage is TRBV9 and J usage is TRBJ2-4; D is perhaps TRBD1 (6 bases). The CDR3 has 17 residues. Germline lookup yields CDR1 SGDLS and CDR2 YYNGEE. Trimming pared 0 bases from V and 3 bases from J, leaving 16 bases between.

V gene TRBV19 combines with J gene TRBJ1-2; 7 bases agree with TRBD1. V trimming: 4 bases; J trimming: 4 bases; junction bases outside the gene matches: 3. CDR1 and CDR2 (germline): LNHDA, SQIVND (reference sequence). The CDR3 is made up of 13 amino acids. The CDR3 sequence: CASSRQGSYGYTF. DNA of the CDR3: TGTGCCAGTAGTAGACAGGGAAGCTATGGCTACACCTTC. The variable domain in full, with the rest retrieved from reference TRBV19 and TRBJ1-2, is DGGITQSPKYLFRKEGQNVTLSCEQNLNHDAMYWYRQDPGQGLRLIYYSQIVNDFQKGDIAEGYSVSREKKESFPLTVTSAQKNPTAFYLCASSRQGSYGYTFGSGTRLTVV.

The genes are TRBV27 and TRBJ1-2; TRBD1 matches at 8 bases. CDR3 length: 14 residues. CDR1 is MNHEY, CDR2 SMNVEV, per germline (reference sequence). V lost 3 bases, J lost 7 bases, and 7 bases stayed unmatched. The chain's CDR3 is CASSFQQGGGGYTF. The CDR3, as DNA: TGTGCCAGCAGTTTTCAACAGGGGGGCGGTGGCTACACCTTC.

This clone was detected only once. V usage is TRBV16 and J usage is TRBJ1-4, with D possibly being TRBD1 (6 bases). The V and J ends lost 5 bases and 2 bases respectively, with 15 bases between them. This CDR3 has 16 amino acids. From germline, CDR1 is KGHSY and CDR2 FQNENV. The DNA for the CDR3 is TGTGCCAGCAGCAGACAAACAGGGCACACTAATGAAAAACTGTTTTTT. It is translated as CASSRQTGHTNEKLFF.

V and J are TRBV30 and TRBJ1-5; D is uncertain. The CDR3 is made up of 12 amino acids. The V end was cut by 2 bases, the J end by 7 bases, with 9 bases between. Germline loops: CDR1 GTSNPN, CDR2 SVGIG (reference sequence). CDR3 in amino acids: CAWSNRGQPQHF. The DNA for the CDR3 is TGTGCCTGGAGTAATAGAGGACAGCCCCAGCATTTT.

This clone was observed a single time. The DNA for the CDR3 is TGTGCCATCAGGAGAGACAACGGGATAAGCACAGATACGCAGTATTTT. Amino acids: CAIRRDNGISTDTQYF. The rearrangement joins TRBV10-3 to TRBJ2-3; D may be TRBD2 (5 bases). The V gene's germline CDR1 is ENHRY and CDR2 SYGVKD. Trimming left V 6 bases short and J 0 bases short, with 16 bases between. CDR3 size: 16 residues.